The present TCR beta chain was sequenced within a study of cytomegalovirus exposure and HLA in healthy donors. CDR3 length: 15 amino acids. Germline CDR1 LNHDA, CDR2 SQIVND (reference sequence). V lost 4 bases, J lost 3 bases, and 4 bases stayed unmatched. It was with 60 Vbeta and 13 Jbeta primers that the PCR ran. Method: immunoSEQ multiplex PCR; TCRdb's copy keeps in-frame clones and lacks some. The data contain about 120,000 clones, about 74% of them singletons. The TCR was taken from a woman in her 40s in good health and CMV-seropositive. The source material was PBMCs. The chain uses TRBV19 and TRBJ2-1; 9 nucleotides line up with TRBD2. CDR3 nucleotides: TGTGCCAGTAGTAGAGCTAGCGGGGTCTACAATGAGCAGTTCTTC. It codes for CASSRASGVYNEQFF.